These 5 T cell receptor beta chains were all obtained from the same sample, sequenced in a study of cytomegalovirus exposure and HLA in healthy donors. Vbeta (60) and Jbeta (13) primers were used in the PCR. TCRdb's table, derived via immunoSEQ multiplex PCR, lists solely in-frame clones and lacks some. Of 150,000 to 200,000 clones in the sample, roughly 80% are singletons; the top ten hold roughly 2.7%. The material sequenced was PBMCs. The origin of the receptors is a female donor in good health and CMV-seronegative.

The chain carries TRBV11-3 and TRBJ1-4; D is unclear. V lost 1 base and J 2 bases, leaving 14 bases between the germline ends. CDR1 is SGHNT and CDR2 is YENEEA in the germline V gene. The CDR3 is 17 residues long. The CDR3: CASSLGGFGLTNEKLFF. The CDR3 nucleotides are TGTGCCAGCAGCTTAGGAGGGTTTGGCCTTACTAATGAAAAACTGTTTTTT. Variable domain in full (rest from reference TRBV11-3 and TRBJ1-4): EAGVVQSPRYKIIEKKQPVAFWCNPISGHNTLYWYLQNLGQGPELLIRYENEEAVDDSQLPKDRFSAERLKGVDSTLKIQPAELGDSAVYLCASSLGGFGLTNEKLFFGSGTQLSVL.

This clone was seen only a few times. The CDR3 DNA is TGCGCCAGCAGCCTCCGGACAGGGGGCGCGGAAGAGACCCAGTACTTC. Protein sequence: CASSLRTGGAEETQYF. The rearrangement joins TRBV4-1 to TRBJ2-5, with 11 bases lining up with TRBD1. The CDR3 consists of 16 residues. CDR1 MGHRA and CDR2 YSYEKL come from the germline V gene. V dropped 4 bases and J dropped 3; count of bases not matched to a gene: 7.

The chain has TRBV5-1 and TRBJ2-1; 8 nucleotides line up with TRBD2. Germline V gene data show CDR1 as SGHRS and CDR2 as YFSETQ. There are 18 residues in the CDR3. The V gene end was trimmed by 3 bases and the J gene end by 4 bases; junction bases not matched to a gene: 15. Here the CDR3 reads CASSSRHKSGSLYNEQFF. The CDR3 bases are TGCGCCAGCAGCTCCAGACATAAAAGCGGGAGCCTTTACAATGAGCAGTTCTTC.

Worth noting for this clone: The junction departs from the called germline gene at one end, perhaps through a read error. The CDR3 sequence: CASSLAGTGTEKLFF. The CDR3 bases are TGTGCTAGCAGCTTAGCCGGGACAGGGACTGAAAAACTGTTTTTT. The rearrangement links TRBV7-7 to TRBJ1-4; 9 bases align to TRBD1. CDR3 size: 15 residues. Germline loops: CDR1 SSHAT, CDR2 FNYEAQ (reference sequence).

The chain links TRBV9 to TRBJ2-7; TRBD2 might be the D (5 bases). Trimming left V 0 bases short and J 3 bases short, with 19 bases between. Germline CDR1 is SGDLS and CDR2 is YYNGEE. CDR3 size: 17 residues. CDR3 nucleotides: TGTGCCAGCAGCGTAGGGGGTTTTACCCGGGGTATCTACGAGCAGTACTTC. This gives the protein CASSVGGFTRGIYEQYF.